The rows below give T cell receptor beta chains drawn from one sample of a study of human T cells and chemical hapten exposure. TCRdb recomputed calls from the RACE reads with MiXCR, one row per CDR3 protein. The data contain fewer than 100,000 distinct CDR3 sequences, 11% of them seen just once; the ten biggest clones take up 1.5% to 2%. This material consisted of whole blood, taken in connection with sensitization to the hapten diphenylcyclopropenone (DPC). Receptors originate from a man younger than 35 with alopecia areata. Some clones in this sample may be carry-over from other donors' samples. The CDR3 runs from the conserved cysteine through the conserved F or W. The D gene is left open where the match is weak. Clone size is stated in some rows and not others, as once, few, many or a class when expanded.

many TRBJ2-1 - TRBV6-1 TGTGCCAGCAGTGAAAATCGGGCGCTCGGGACCCACAATGAGCAGTTCTTC CASSENRALGTHNEQFF
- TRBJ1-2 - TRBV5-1 TGCGCCAGCAGCATAGACAGGACTGGCTACACCTTC CASSIDRTGYTF
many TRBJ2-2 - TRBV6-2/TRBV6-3 TGTGCCAGCAGTTCTGGGACTCTTCTCAACACCGGGGAGCTGTTTTTT CASSSGTLLNTGELFF
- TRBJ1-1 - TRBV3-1 TGTGCCAGCAGCCAGGGCCGGGCCTTTGAAGCTTTCTTT CASSQGRAFEAFF
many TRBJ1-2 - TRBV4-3 TGCGCCAGCAGCCAAGATTCAGGGACTATGGATGGCTACACCTTC CASSQDSGTMDGYTF
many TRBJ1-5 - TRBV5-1 TGCGCCAGCAGCTTGGACAGCAATCAGCCCCAGCATTTT CASSLDSNQPQHF
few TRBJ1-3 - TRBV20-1 TGCAGTGCTCGGGCGGGTCCTGGAAACACCATATATTTT CSARAGPGNTIYF
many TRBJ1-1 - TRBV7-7 TGTGCCAGCAGCTTAATCCCGGACACTGAAGCTTTCTTT CASSLIPDTEAFF
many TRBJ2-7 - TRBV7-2 TGTGCCAGCAGCTCCCCTCAGGATTACGAGCAGTACTTC CASSSPQDYEQYF
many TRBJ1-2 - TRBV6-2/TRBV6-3 TGTGCCAGCAGTTACAGGGGAGGCTACACCTTC CASSYRGGYTF
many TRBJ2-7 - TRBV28 TGTGCCAGCAGTTCGCCGGGGGCGCTTACTTCCTACGAGCAGTACTTC CASSSPGALTSYEQYF
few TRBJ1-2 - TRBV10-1 TGCGCCAGCAGTGAAGGGACGGAACCAACTCAGTATGGCTACACCTTC CASSEGTEPTQYGYTF
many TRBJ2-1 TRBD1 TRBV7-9 TGTGCCAGCAGCCGGACAGGGAATGAGCAGTTCTTC CASSRTGNEQFF
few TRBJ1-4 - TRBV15 TGTGCCACCAGCAGAGTGTCCTCCCCGGGGGAAAAACTGTTTTTT CATSRVSSPGEKLFF
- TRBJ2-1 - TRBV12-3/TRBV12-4 TGTGCCAGCAGTTTAAATTGGGCGGGGCATAATGAGCAGTTCTTC CASSLNWAGHNEQFF
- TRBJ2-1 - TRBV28 TGTGCCAGCAGTCCGGACCCCGGGACTCCTTCCTACAATGAGCAGTTCTTC CASSPDPGTPSYNEQFF
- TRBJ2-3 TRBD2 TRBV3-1 TGTGCCAGCAGCCGACTAGCGCGCACAGATACGCAGTATTTT CASSRLARTDTQYF
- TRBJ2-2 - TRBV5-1 TGCGCCAGCAGCCAGGGACTCGATGGCAGGGAGCTGTTTTTT CASSQGLDGRELFF
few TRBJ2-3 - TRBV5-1 TGCGCCAGCAGCTTCTCGAGTAGCACAGATACGCAGTATTTT CASSFSSSTDTQYF
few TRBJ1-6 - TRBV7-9 TGTGCCAGCAGCTTATGGGGAGGGTCGAGCGATAATTCACCCCTCCACTTT CASSLWGGSSDNSPLHF
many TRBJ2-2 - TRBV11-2 TGTGCCAGCAGCTTGGGAGTAAACGAGGGGGAGCTGTTTTTT CASSLGVNEGELFF
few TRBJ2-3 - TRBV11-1 TGTGCCAGCACCAAAAGGGGGGTCTCTAGCACAGATACGCAGTATTTT CASTKRGVSSTDTQYF
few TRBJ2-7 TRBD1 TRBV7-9 TGTGCCAGCAGCCGGACAGGGACCTACGAGCAGTACTTC CASSRTGTYEQYF
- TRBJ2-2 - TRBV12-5 TGTGCTAGTGACTTCGATCACACCGGGGAGCTGTTTTTT CASDFDHTGELFF
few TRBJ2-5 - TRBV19 TGTGCCAGCCGAGACGGAGGCAAACAAGAGACCCAGTACTTC CASRDGGKQETQYF
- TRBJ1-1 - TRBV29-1 TGCAGCGTTGTCAGAACTGAAGCTTTCTTT CSVVRTEAFF
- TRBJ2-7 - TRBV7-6 TGTGCCAGCAGCTCCAATAGCTACGAGCAGTACTTC CASSSNSYEQYF
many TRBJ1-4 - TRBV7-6 TGTGCCAGCAGCCCGTCCCTACAGAGAATTAATGAAAAACTGTTTTTT CASSPSLQRINEKLFF
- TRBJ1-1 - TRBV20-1 TGCAGTGCGACACACAGGGTGAACACTGAAGCTTTCTTT CSATHRVNTEAFF
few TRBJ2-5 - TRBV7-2 TGTGCCAGCAGTATCAGGGACGTTCACGTTTGGGAGACCCAGTACTTC CASSIRDVHVWETQYF
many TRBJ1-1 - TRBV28 TGTGCCAGCAGTTCTCCGGGGAACACTGAAGCTTTCTTT CASSSPGNTEAFF
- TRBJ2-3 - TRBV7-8 TGTGCCAGCAGCTTACCAGATACGCAGTATTTT CASSLPDTQYF
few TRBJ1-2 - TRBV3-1 TGTGCCAGCAGCCAAGATCTGTGGAGGGACTATGGCTACACCTTC CASSQDLWRDYGYTF
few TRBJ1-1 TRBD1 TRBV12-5 TGTGCTAGTGGTTTACCTGGGGACAGGGGGCCGAAGAACACTGAAGCTTTCTTT CASGLPGDRGPKNTEAFF
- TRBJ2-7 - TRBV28 TGTGCCAGCATAACAGGGAACTCCTACGAGCAGTACTTC CASITGNSYEQYF
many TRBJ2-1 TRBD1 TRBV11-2 TGTGCCAGCAGCCCCCGGGGACAGGGGAACAATGAGCAGTTCTTC CASSPRGQGNNEQFF
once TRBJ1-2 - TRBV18 TGTGCTAGCTCACCAGCCAATTGGAGGGGGGTAGCCTATGGCTACACCTTC CASSPANWRGVAYGYTF
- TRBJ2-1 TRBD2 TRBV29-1 TGCAGCGTTGATACCTCGGGACTAGGCAATGAGCAGTTCTTC CSVDTSGLGNEQFF
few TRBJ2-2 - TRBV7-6 TGTGCCAGCAGCTTAGGGCACAGCCCGAACACCGGGGAGCTGTTTTTT CASSLGHSPNTGELFF
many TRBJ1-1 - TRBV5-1 TGCGCCAGCAGCTTGGTTATCGGGGGAACTGAAGCTTTCTTT CASSLVIGGTEAFF
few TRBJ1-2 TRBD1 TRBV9 TGTGCCAGCAGCCCCCTTGGGACAGCCTATGGCTACACCTTC CASSPLGTAYGYTF
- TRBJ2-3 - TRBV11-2 TGTGCCAGCTGTGCTACCGCGTTCACAGATACGCAGTATTTT CASCATAFTDTQYF
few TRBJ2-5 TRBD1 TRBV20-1 TGCAGTGCTACAGACAGGGATAATACCCAAGAGACCCAGTACTTC CSATDRDNTQETQYF
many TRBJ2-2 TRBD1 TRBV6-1 TGTGCCAGCATCAGAGGGCAGGGGGCATACACCGGGGAGCTGTTTTTT CASIRGQGAYTGELFF
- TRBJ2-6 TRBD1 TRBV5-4 TGTGCCAGCGCCGAACCTATACCCTTCAGGGGGCGGACTGGGGCCAACGTCCTGACTTTC CASAEPIPFRGRTGANVLTF
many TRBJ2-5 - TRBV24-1 TGTGCCACCAGTGATTCCACGACCCAGTACTTC CATSDSTTQYF
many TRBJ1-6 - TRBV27 TGTGCCAGCAAGGAGGTGGGTGTCCCCCTCCACTTT CASKEVGVPLHF
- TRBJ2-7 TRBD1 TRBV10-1 TGCGCCAGCAGTGAGGCCGGGACAGGGATCTACGAGCAGTACTTC CASSEAGTGIYEQYF
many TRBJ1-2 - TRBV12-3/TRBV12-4 TGTGCCAGCAGTTTTTCGGAGTATGGCTACACCTTC CASSFSEYGYTF
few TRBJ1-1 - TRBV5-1 TGCGCCAGCACCTTGAGTGGGCCCCAGAACACTGAAGCTTTCTTT CASTLSGPQNTEAFF
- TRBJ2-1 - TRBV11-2 TGTGCCAGCAGCTTTTTGAAGGACTCCTACAATGAGCAGTTCTTC CASSFLKDSYNEQFF